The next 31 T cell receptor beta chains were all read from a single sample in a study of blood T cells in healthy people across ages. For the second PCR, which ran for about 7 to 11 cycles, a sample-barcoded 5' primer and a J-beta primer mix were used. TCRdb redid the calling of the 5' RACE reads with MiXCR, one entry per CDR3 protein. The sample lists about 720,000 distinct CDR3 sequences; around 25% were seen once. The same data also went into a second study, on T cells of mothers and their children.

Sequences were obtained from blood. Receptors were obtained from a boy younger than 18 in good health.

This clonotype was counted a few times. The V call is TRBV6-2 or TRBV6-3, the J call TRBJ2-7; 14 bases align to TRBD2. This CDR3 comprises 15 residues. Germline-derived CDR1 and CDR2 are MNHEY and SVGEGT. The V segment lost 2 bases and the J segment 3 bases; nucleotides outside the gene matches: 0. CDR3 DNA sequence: TGTGCCAGCAGTTACGGGACTAGCGGGGGCTACGAGCAGTACTTC. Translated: CASSYGTSGGYEQYF.

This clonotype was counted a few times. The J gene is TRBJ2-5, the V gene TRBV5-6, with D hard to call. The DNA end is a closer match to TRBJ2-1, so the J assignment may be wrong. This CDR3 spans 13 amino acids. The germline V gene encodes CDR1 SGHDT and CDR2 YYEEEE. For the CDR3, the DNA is TGTGCCAGCAGCTTGGCTGTAGGTGGTGAGCAGTTCTTC. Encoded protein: CASSLAVGGEQFF.

CDR3 region: CASSLRLGQGSEQYF. CDR3 coding DNA: TGTGCCAGCAGCTTACGTTTGGGGCAGGGGAGCGAGCAGTACTTC. The chain links TRBV13 to TRBJ2-7; a weak D match, TRBD1 (6 bases). There are 15 residues in the CDR3. V was pared by 2 bases and J by 6 bases, with 17 bases between. Germline CDR1 PRHDT, CDR2 FYEKMQ (reference sequence).

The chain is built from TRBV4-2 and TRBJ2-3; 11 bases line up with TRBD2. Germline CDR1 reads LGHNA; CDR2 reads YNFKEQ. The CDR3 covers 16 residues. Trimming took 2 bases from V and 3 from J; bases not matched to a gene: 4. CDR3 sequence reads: CASSQTRLAGTDTQYF. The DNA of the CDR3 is TGTGCCAGCAGCCAAACTAGACTAGCGGGAACAGATACGCAGTATTTT.

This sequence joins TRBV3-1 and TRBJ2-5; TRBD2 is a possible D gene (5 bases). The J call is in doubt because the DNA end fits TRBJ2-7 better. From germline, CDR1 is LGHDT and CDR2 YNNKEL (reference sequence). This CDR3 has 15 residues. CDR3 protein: CASSQEGLTGYEQYF. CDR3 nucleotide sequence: TGTGCCAGCAGCCAAGAAGGACTGACTGGCTACGAGCAGTACTTC.

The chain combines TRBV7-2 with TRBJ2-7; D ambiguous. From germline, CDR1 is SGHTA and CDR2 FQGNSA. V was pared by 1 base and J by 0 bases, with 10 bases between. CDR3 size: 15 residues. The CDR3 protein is CASSLGQKSSYEQYF. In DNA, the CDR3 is TGTGCCAGCAGCTTAGGGCAGAAAAGCTCCTACGAGCAGTACTTC.

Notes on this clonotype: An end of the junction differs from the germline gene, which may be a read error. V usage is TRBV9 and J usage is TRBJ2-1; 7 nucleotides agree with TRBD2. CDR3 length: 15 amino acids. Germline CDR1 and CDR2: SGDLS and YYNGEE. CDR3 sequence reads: CACSPLGRDVNEQFF. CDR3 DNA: TGTGCCTGCAGCCCACTGGGGAGGGATGTCAATGAGCAGTTCTTC.

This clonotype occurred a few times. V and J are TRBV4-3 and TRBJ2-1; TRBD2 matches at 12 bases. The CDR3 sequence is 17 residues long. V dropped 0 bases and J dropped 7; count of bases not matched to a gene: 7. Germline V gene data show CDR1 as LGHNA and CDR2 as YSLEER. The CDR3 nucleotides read TGCGCCAGCAGCCAAGACCGCCTAGCGGGGGGGCAAAATGAGCAGTTCTTC. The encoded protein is CASSQDRLAGGQNEQFF.

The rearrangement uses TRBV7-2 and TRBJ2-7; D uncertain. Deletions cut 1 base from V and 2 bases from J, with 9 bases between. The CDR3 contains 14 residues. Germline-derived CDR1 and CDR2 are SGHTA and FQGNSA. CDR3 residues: CASSLGDSPYEQYF. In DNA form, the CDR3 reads TGTGCCAGCAGCTTAGGAGATAGTCCCTACGAGCAGTACTTC.

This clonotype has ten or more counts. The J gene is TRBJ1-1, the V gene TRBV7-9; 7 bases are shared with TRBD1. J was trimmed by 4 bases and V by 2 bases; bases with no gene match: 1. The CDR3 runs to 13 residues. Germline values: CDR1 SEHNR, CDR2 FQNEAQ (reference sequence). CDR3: CASSLPGGTEAFF. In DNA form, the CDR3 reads TGTGCCAGCAGCTTACCAGGGGGCACTGAAGCTTTCTTT.

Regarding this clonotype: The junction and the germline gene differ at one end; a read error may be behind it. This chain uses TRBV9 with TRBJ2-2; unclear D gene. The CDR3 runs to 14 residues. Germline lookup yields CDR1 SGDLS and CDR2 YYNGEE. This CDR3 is CASSVVESTGELFF. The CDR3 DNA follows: TGTGCCAGCAGCGTAGTTGAGTCAACCGGCGAGCTGTTTTTT.

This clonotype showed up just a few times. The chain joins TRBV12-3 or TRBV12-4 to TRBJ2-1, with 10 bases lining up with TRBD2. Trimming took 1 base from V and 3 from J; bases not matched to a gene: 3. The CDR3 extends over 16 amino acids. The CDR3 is CASSLVLAGVYNEQFF. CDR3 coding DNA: TGTGCCAGCAGTTTAGTCCTAGCGGGAGTCTACAATGAGCAGTTCTTC.

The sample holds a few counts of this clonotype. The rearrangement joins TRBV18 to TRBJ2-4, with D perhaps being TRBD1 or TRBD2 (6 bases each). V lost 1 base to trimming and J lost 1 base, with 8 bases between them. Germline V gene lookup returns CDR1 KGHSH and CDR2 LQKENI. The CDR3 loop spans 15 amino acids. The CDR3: CASSPQGGAKNIQYF. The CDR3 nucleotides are TGTGCCAGCTCACCACAAGGGGGGGCCAAAAACATTCAGTACTTC.

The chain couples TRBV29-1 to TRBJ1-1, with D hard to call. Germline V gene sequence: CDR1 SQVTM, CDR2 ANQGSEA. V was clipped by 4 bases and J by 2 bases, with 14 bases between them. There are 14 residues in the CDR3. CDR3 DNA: TGCAGCGTTGGCCTGTTTTCGGTAAACACTGAAGCTTTCTTT. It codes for CSVGLFSVNTEAFF.

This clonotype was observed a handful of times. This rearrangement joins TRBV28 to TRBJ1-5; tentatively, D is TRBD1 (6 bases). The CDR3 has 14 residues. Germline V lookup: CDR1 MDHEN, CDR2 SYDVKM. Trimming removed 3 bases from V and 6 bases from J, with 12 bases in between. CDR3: CASSFSVGAQPQHF. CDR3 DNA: TGTGCCAGCAGTTTTAGTGTGGGGGCTCAGCCCCAGCATTTT.

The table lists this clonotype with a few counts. CDR3 in DNA: TGTGCCAGCAGCCAAGGGGGGGGAATCTACAATGAGCAGTTCTTC. Its translation: CASSQGGGIYNEQFF. The chain carries TRBV3-1 and TRBJ2-1, with 7 bases aligning to TRBD2. V lost 1 base to trimming and J lost 3 bases; unmatched junction nucleotides: 3. CDR1 is LGHDT, CDR2 YNNKEL, per germline (reference sequence). This CDR3 region has 15 residues.

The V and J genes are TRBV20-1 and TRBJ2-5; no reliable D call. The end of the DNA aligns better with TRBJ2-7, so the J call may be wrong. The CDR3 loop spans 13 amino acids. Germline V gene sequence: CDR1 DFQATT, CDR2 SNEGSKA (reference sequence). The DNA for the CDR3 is TGCAGTGCTAGAGAAGAGTTTTCCTACGAGCAGTACTTC. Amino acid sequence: CSAREEFSYEQYF.

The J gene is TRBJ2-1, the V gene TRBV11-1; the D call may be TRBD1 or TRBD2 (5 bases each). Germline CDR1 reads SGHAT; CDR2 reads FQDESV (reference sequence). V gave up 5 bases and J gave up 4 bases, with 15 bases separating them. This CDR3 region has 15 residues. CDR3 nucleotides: TGTGCCAGCAGCGTCACGAGGGGCCAATACAATGAGCAGTTCTTC. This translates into CASSVTRGQYNEQFF.

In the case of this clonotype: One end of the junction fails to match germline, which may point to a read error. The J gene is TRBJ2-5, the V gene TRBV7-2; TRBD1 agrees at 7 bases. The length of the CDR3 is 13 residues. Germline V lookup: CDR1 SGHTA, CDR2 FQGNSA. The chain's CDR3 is CASSRRGLGTQSF. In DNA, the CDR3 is TGTGCCAGCAGCAGAAGGGGGCTAGGGACCCAGTCCTTC.

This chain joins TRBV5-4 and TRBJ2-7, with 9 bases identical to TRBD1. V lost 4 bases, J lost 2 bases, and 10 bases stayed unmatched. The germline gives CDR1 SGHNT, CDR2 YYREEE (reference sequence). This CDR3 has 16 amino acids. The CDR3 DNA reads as TGTGCCAGCAGCCCTCGAGGGACAGGGATTGCCTACGAGCAGTACTTC. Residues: CASSPRGTGIAYEQYF.

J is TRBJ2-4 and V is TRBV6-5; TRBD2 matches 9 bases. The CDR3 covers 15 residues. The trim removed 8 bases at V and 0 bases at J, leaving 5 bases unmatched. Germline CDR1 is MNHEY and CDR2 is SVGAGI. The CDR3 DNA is TGTGCCAGCCAGACTAGCGGTCTAGCCAAAAACATTCAGTACTTC. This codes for CASQTSGLAKNIQYF.

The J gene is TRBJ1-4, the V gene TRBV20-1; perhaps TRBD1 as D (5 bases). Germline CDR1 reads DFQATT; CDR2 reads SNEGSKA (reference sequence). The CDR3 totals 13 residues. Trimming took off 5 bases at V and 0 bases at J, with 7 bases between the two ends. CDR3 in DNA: TGCAGTGCTCGACAGCCAACTAATGAAAAACTGTTTTTT. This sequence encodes CSARQPTNEKLFF.

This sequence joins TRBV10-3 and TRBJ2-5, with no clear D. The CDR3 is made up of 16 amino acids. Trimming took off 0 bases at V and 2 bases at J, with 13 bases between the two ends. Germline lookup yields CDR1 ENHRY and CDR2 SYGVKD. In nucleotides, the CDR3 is TGTGCCATCAGTGAGTCGGGAACCCTGGGACAAGAGACCCAGTACTTC. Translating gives CAISESGTLGQETQYF.

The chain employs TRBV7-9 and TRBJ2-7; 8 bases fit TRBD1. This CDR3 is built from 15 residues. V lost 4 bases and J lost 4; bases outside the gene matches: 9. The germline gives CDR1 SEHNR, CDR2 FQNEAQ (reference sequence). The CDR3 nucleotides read TGTGCCAGCAGCTCGCAAGGACAGGGTGGGTACGAGCAGTACTTC. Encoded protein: CASSSQGQGGYEQYF.

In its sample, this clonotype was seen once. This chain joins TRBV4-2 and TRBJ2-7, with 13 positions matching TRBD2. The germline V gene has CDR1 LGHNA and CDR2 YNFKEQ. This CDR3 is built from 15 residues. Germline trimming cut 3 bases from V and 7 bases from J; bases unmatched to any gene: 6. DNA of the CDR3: TGTGCCAGCAGCCAGGGACTAGCGGGAACGGGAGAGCAGTACTTC. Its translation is CASSQGLAGTGEQYF.

Written as DNA, the CDR3 is TGTGCCAGCAGCTTGGGGCCGCCAGGGCCAGATTCAGACCAAGAGACCCAGTACTTC. Translated, it gives CASSLGPPGPDSDQETQYF. The chain carries TRBV7-9 and TRBJ2-5, with a tentative D call TRBD1 (5 bases). Germline CDR1 and CDR2: SEHNR and FQNEAQ (reference sequence). The germline V and J ends were trimmed by 3 bases and 0 bases, with 23 bases remaining between them. There are 19 residues in the CDR3.

The CDR3 spells CASSLGRTNYEQYF. CDR3 coding DNA: TGTGCCAGCAGCTTAGGGAGGACCAACTACGAGCAGTACTTC. This chain joins TRBV7-8 and TRBJ2-7; possible D gene TRBD2, 5 bases. CDR1 is SGHVS and CDR2 is FQNEAQ in the germline V gene. Trimming stripped 1 base from V and 3 bases from J, with 10 bases between. The CDR3 length is 14 residues.

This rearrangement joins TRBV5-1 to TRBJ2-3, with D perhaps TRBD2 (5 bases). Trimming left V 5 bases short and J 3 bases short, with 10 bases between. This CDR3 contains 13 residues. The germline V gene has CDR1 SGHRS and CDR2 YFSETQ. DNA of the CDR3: TGCGCCAGCAGAACACTAGTGACAGATACGCAGTATTTT. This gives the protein CASRTLVTDTQYF.

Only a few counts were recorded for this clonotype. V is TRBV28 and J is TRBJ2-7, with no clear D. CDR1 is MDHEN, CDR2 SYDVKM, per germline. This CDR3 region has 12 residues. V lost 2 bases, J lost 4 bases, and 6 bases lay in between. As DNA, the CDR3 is TGTGCCAGCAGTTTAATCAATTACGAGCAGTACTTC. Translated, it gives CASSLINYEQYF.

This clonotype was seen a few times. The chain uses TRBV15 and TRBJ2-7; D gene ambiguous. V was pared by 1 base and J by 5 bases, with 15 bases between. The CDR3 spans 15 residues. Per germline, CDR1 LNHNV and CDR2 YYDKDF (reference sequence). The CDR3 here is CATSRVLSPVHEQYF. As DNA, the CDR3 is TGTGCCACCAGCAGAGTGCTCAGTCCGGTACACGAGCAGTACTTC.

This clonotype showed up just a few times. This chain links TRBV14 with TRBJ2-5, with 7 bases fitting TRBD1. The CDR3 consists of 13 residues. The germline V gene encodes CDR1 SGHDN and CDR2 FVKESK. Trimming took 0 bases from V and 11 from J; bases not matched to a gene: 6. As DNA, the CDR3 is TGTGCCAGCAGCCAAGAATATACAGGGGAGCAGTACTTC. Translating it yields CASSQEYTGEQYF.